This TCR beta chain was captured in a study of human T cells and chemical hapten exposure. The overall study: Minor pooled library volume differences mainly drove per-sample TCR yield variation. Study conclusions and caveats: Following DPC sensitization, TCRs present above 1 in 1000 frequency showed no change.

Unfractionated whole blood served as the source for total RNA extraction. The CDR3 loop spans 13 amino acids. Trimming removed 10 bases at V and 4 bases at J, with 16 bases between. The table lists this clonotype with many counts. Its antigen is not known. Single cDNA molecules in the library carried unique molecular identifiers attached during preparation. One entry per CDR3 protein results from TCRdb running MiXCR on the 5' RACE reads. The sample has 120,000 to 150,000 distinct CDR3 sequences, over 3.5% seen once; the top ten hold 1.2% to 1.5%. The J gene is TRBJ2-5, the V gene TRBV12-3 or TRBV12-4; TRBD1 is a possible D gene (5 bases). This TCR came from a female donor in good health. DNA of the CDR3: TGTGCCACACGAAAGACAGCCACAGAGACCCAGTACTTC. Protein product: CATRKTATETQYF.